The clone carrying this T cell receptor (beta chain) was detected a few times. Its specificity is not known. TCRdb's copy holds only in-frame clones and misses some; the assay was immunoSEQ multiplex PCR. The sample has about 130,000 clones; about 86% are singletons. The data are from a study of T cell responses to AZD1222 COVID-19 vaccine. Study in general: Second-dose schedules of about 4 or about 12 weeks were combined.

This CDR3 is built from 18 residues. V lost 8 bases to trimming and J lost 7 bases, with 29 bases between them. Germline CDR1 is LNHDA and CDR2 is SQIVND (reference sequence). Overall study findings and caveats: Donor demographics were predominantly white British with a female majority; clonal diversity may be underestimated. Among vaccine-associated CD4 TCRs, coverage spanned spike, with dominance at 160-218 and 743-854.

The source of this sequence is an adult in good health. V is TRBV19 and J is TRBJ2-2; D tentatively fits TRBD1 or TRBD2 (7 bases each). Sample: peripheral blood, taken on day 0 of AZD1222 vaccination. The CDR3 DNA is TGTGCCAGTTTACAGGCGCAGGGGGAGGCGGGAGTGGTCGGGGAGCTGTTTTTT. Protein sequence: CASLQAQGEAGVVGELFF.